This entry lists 7 T cell receptor beta chains sequenced from one sample in a study of OX40 agonist ivuxolimab in advanced cancers. Clones were read by immunoSEQ multiplex PCR, and TCRdb kept only the in-frame ones, dropping some. The data contain around 86,000 clones, around 84% of them seen just once; the ten biggest clones take up less than 3.5%. This specimen consisted of CD4+ or CD8+ T cells sorted from blood, obtained in a trial of the OX40 agonist ivuxolimab. The receptors were gathered from an adult with an advanced solid tumor such as melanoma, head and neck, liver or kidney cancer.

J is TRBJ1-6 and V is TRBV10-2, with a weak D call TRBD1 (5 bases). Trimming removed 2 bases from V and 5 bases from J, with 16 bases in between. CDR1 and CDR2 (germline): WSHSY, SAAADI. The length of the CDR3 is 17 residues. The CDR3 spells CASSEIGRELHNSPLHF. CDR3 DNA sequence: TGCGCCAGCAGTGAGATTGGCAGGGAGTTACATAATTCACCCCTCCACTTT.

The chain employs TRBV4-2 and TRBJ1-3; no clear D. The CDR3 spans 17 residues. Germline loops: CDR1 LGHNA, CDR2 YNFKEQ. Deletions cut 4 bases from V and 0 bases from J, with 16 bases between. The CDR3 protein is CASSRLPDTSSGNTIYF. CDR3 DNA: TGTGCCAGCAGCCGACTGCCCGACACCTCCTCTGGAAACACCATATATTTT.

The rearrangement links TRBV29-1 to TRBJ2-7; perhaps TRBD1 as D (6 bases). V was trimmed by 2 bases and J by 1 base, leaving 6 bases between them. In germline, CDR1 is SQVTM, CDR2 ANQGSEA. The CDR3 contains 12 residues. The DNA of the CDR3 is TGCAGCGTTGAACAGGGGTCCTACGAGCAGTACTTC. Its protein is CSVEQGSYEQYF.

This CDR3 is CAWTPSGNTIYF. The DNA for the CDR3 is TGTGCCTGGACCCCCTCTGGAAACACCATATATTTT. The chain recombines TRBV30 with TRBJ1-3, with unresolved D. V was trimmed by 4 bases and J by 0 bases, leaving 4 bases between them. CDR1 and CDR2 (germline): GTSNPN, SVGIG (reference sequence). This CDR3 comprises 12 residues.

V and J are TRBV7-3 and TRBJ2-1, with D uncertain. From germline, CDR1 is SGHTA and CDR2 FQGTGA. CDR3 length: 12 amino acids. V lost 5 bases to trimming and J lost 4 bases, with 6 bases between them. CDR3 coding DNA: TGTGCCAGCAGCGAACGATACAATGAGCAGTTCTTC. Protein sequence: CASSERYNEQFF.

This sequence joins TRBV9 and TRBJ2-1; 7 positions agree with TRBD2. The ends lost 0 bases at V and 9 bases at J; junction bases unmatched: 9. CDR1 and CDR2 (germline): SGDLS, YYNGEE. The CDR3 covers 15 residues. CDR3 residues: CASSVVAGEVGEQFF. The CDR3 nucleotides are TGTGCCAGCAGCGTAGTTGCGGGGGAGGTCGGTGAGCAGTTCTTC.

The CDR3 bases are TGTGCCAGCAGTGATGACAGGTATAGCAATCAGCCCCAGCATTTT. Amino acid sequence: CASSDDRYSNQPQHF. The chain uses TRBV6-1 and TRBJ1-5, with D possibly matching TRBD1 (6 bases). CDR1 MNHNS and CDR2 SASEGT come from the germline V gene. The CDR3 runs 15 residues. Trimming stripped 3 bases from V and 0 bases from J, with 9 bases between.